This TCR beta chain derives from a study of beta chain features in type 1 diabetes. To note about this clone: Its specificity is not known.

Averaging roughly 120 mL, one heparinised blood draw came from each individual donor. Via the markers CD45RO/CCR7/CD25/CD127/CD95/CD27, stem cell-like memory, regulatory, central memory and naive CD4+ cells were sorted. V gave up 4 bases and J gave up 0 bases, with 4 bases separating them. CDR1 SNHLY and CDR2 FYNNEI come from the germline V gene. CDR3 size: 14 residues. Sequenced material consisted of expressed TCRB transcripts (all of the isolated RNA was reverse transcribed). Assay: immunoSEQ multiplex PCR; the TCRdb copy retains only in-frame clones and omits some. This sample carries over 15,000 clones, 55% of them seen once, and the ten largest clones take about 0.43%. Study-level findings and limits: Across patients, naive, central memory and Treg TCRB repertoires exhibited apparently greater similarity than was observed across healthy donors.

This receptor was identified in a woman aged 18-30 years in good health. The sequencing sample was made of stem cell memory CD4+ T cells from blood. The V and J genes are TRBV2 and TRBJ2-6; D is unresolved. This CDR3 is CASSAVSGANVLTF. The CDR3 nucleotides read TGTGCCAGCAGTGCAGTCTCTGGGGCCAACGTCCTGACTTTC.